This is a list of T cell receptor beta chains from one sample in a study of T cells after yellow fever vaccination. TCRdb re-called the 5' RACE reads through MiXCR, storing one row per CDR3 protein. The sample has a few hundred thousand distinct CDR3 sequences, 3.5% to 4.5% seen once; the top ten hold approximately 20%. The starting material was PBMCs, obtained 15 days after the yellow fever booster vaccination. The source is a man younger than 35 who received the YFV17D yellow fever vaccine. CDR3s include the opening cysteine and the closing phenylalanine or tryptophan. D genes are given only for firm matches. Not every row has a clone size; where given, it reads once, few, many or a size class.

CDR3nt: TGTGCCAGCAGCCAACTCGCCTCTGGAAACACCATATATTTT
CDR3aa: CASSQLASGNTIYF
j_gene: TRBJ1-3
v_gene: TRBV4-2
abundance: NA
d_gene: NA

CDR3nt: TGTGCCAGCAGCTTTTATGAAAACACCGGGGAGCTGTTTTTT
CDR3aa: CASSFYENTGELFF
j_gene: TRBJ2-2
v_gene: TRBV7-9
abundance: NA
d_gene: NA

CDR3nt: TGTTCCAGCAGCTTAAGCGGGGGCACAGATACGCAGTATTTT
CDR3aa: CSSSLSGGTDTQYF
j_gene: TRBJ2-3
v_gene: TRBV7-3
abundance: NA
d_gene: TRBD2

CDR3nt: TGTGCCAGCAGGTCTGGACAGGGGGATACCGGGGAGCTGTTTTTT
CDR3aa: CASRSGQGDTGELFF
j_gene: TRBJ2-2
v_gene: TRBV6-1
abundance: many
d_gene: TRBD1

CDR3nt: TGTGCCAGCAGTCACGGGACCCAGACTCTGCCCCAGCATTTT
CDR3aa: CASSHGTQTLPQHF
j_gene: TRBJ1-5
v_gene: TRBV27
abundance: many
d_gene: NA

CDR3nt: TGTGAGGGGGCGGTGGGGGGTCCCCAAGAGACCCAGTACTTC
CDR3aa: CEGAVGGPQETQYF
j_gene: TRBJ2-5
v_gene: TRBV12-3/TRBV12-4
abundance: NA
d_gene: NA

CDR3nt: TGTGCCAGCAGTTTACTGCCTACCAGAGAGACCCAGTACTTC
CDR3aa: CASSLLPTRETQYF
j_gene: TRBJ2-5
v_gene: TRBV12-3/TRBV12-4
abundance: many
d_gene: NA

CDR3nt: TGTGCCAGCAGCATTCCGCTTTTGGGACCTGGGGCCAACGTCCTGACTTTC
CDR3aa: CASSIPLLGPGANVLTF
j_gene: TRBJ2-6
v_gene: TRBV7-9
abundance: NA
d_gene: NA

CDR3nt: TGTGCCAGCAGTCAATTATCCGCCCCGAGGGGCACTGAAGCTTTCTTT
CDR3aa: CASSQLSAPRGTEAFF
j_gene: TRBJ1-1
v_gene: TRBV27
abundance: few
d_gene: NA

CDR3nt: TGCAGCGTTGCTCCTGGGGACACCGAAGCTTTCTTT
CDR3aa: CSVAPGDTEAFF
j_gene: TRBJ1-1
v_gene: TRBV29-1
abundance: many
d_gene: NA

CDR3nt: TGTGCCAGCAGCAACTGGCTCGAGGGTGTTTACGAGCAGTACTTC
CDR3aa: CASSNWLEGVYEQYF
j_gene: TRBJ2-7
v_gene: TRBV7-2
abundance: few
d_gene: NA

CDR3nt: TGTGCCAGCAGCTTGGGAGTGGTGACAGGGCAGCTGAACACTGAAGCTTTCTTT
CDR3aa: CASSLGVVTGQLNTEAFF
j_gene: TRBJ1-1
v_gene: TRBV5-4
abundance: many
d_gene: TRBD1

CDR3nt: TGTGCCAGCAGCTTAGCCCGGGGTTCGTACAATGAGCAGTTCTTC
CDR3aa: CASSLARGSYNEQFF
j_gene: TRBJ2-1
v_gene: TRBV7-9
abundance: many
d_gene: NA

CDR3nt: TGTGCCAGCAGCCGATCTCTAGCCTACGAGCAGTACTTC
CDR3aa: CASSRSLAYEQYF
j_gene: TRBJ2-7
v_gene: TRBV7-2
abundance: NA
d_gene: NA

CDR3nt: TGCGCCAGCAGCCACAACCTATGGACAGGGAGGAAGGGAGAGAACGAAAAACTGTTTTTT
CDR3aa: CASSHNLWTGRKGENEKLFF
j_gene: TRBJ1-4
v_gene: TRBV4-1
abundance: NA
d_gene: TRBD1